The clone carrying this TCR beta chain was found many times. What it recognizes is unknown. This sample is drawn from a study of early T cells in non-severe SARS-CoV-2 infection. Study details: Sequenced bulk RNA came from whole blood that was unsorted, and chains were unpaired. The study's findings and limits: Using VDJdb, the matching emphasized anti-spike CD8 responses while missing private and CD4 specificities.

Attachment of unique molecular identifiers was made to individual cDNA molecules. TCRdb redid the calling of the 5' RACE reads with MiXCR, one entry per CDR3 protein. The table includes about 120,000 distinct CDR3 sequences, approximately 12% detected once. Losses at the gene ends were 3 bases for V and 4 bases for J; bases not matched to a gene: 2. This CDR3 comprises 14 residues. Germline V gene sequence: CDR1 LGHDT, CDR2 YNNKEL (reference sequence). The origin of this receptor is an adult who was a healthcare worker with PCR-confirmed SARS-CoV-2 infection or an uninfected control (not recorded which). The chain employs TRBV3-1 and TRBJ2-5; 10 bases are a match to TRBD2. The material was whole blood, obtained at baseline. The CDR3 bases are TGTGCCAGCAGCCAGGCTAGCGGGGGAGAGACCCAGTACTTC. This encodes CASSQASGGETQYF.